The 19 T cell receptor beta chains below were found in one sample sequenced in a study of T cell clusters in autoimmune cytopenias. One tube held mixed TRB-A and TRB-B primer pools for touch-down PCR. TCRdb processed the multiplex PCR reads again and assigns one entry to each CDR3 protein, with no DNA. The sample table sets out approximately 990 distinct CDR3 sequences. Tens of thousands of genome equivalents of blood DNA were amplified for TRB. The sequencing input was peripheral blood. The source is a human donor with an autoimmune cytopenia or autoimmune hepatitis (not recorded which).

By frequency, this clonotype is medium-sized (0.01 to 0.1%). The rearrangement uses TRBV27 and TRBJ2-6. The CDR3 is 15 amino acids. From germline, CDR1 is MNHEY and CDR2 SMNVEV (reference sequence). This CDR3 is CASSSWSSGANVLTF.

This clonotype is identified as medium-sized from frequency. This chain uses TRBV19 with TRBJ1-1. The CDR3 contains 15 residues. The germline CDR1 and CDR2 sequences are LNHDA and SQIVND (reference sequence). The CDR3 loop is CASSPRDGRNTEAFF.

The rearrangement uses TRBV20-1 and TRBJ2-1. The V gene's germline CDR1 is DFQATT and CDR2 SNEGSKA (reference sequence). There are 13 residues in the CDR3. The CDR3 sequence: CSARGSGYGEQFF.

Considering frequency, this clonotype is medium-sized. V and J are TRBV5-1 and TRBJ2-7; the TRBD2 assignment by TCRdb is unverifiable without DNA. The CDR3 contains 15 residues. Germline V gives CDR1 SGHRS, CDR2 YFSETQ. The CDR3 loop is CASSDGTSTYYEQYF.

The rearrangement links TRBV20-1 to TRBJ2-7; TCRdb names TRBD1, which stays unverified in the absence of DNA. Germline loops: CDR1 DFQATT, CDR2 SNEGSKA (reference sequence). This CDR3 contains 14 residues. This chain's CDR3 is CSARDVGGTYEQYF.

This clonotype is called medium-sized based on its frequency. V is TRBV12-3 or TRBV12-4 and J is TRBJ1-2; TCRdb outputs TRBD1, but without DNA this stays unchecked. This CDR3 contains 14 residues. The CDR3 loop reads CASSFPPGFPGYTF.

This clonotype registers hyperexpanded by frequency. This rearrangement joins TRBV12-3 or TRBV12-4 to TRBJ1-2; TCRdb's D call of TRBD1 is untestable without DNA. The CDR3 totals 13 residues. CDR3 amino acids: CASSLEGQQGYTF.

The J gene is TRBJ2-7, the V gene TRBV5-1; TCRdb calls TRBD1, which cannot be checked without DNA. There are 16 residues in the CDR3. Germline V gene sequence: CDR1 SGHRS, CDR2 YFSETQ. The CDR3 protein is CASSIGQGRVSYEQYF. The full variable domain, rest sourced from reference TRBV5-1 and TRBJ2-7, is KAGVTQTPRYLIKTRGQQVTLSCSPISGHRSVSWYQQTPGQGLQFLFEYFSETQRNKGNFPGRFSGRQFSNSRSEMNVSTLELGDSALYLCASSIGQGRVSYEQYFGPGTRLTVT.

The rearrangement joins TRBV12-3 or TRBV12-4 to TRBJ2-7; TCRdb names TRBD1, which stays unverified in the absence of DNA. CDR3 length: 12 amino acids. The CDR3 protein is CASSLGRGEQYF.

The gene calls are TRBV11-2 and TRBJ2-7. This CDR3 is built from 11 residues. Germline assignment: CDR1 SGHAT and CDR2 FQNNGV. The CDR3 here is CASTSSHEQYF. Filled out from reference TRBV11-2 and TRBJ2-7, the complete variable domain reads EAGVAQSPRYKIIEKRQSVAFWCNPISGHATLYWYQQILGQGPKLLIQFQNNGVVDDSQLPKDRFSAERLKGVDSTLKIQPAKLEDSAVYLCASTSSHEQYFGPGTRLTVT.

Judged by frequency, this clonotype is large. This chain joins TRBV15 and TRBJ2-1; TCRdb gives TRBD1 as the D gene, but with no DNA this cannot be confirmed. The CDR3 is 14 amino acids. Germline CDR1 is LNHNV and CDR2 is YYDKDF (reference sequence). The CDR3 loop is CATSSPGGYNEQFF. Together with reference TRBV15 and TRBJ2-1, the CDR3 gives the full variable domain: DAMVIQNPRYQVTQFGKPVTLSCSQTLNHNVMYWYQQKSSQAPKLLFHYYDKDFNNEADTPDNFQSRRPNTSFCFLDIRSPGLGDTAMYLCATSSPGGYNEQFFGPGTRLTVL.

The chain has TRBV7-2 and TRBJ1-1; the D call from TCRdb, TRBD1, cannot be confirmed without DNA. The length of the CDR3 is 14 residues. The germline V gene has CDR1 SGHTA and CDR2 FQGNSA. The CDR3: CASSTRDRNTEAFF.

V and J are TRBV28 and TRBJ1-1. In germline, CDR1 is MDHEN, CDR2 SYDVKM. The CDR3 runs to 16 residues. CDR3 protein: CASRAYGEGPNTEAFF.

This clonotype counts as large by frequency. The V and J genes are TRBV7-9 and TRBJ1-6; TCRdb lists TRBD1, though no DNA is available to test this call. In germline, CDR1 is SEHNR, CDR2 FQNEAQ (reference sequence). CDR3 length: 14 amino acids. This chain's CDR3 is CASSQTGWDSPLHF.

The genes are TRBV5-6 and TRBJ2-4; TCRdb's D call, TRBD1, is unchecked because there is no DNA. CDR1 is SGHDT, CDR2 YYEEEE, per germline. The CDR3 is 15 residues long. The CDR3 spells CASVSGGTGGNIQYF.

The chain links TRBV11-2 to TRBJ2-3; TCRdb picks TRBD1, but there is no DNA to check that call. CDR1 is SGHAT and CDR2 is FQNNGV in the germline V gene. The CDR3 has 14 residues. The CDR3: CVSSYRTGSDTQYF.

The chain is built from TRBV5-1 and TRBJ2-7; there is no DNA to check the TCRdb D call of TRBD1. Germline CDR1 and CDR2: SGHRS and YFSETQ. The CDR3 runs to 14 residues. The CDR3 protein is CASSLIKGDYEQYF.

This chain connects TRBV20-1 to TRBJ1-1. The CDR3 extends over 11 amino acids. CDR1 is DFQATT, CDR2 SNEGSKA, per germline (reference sequence). This chain's CDR3 is CSARDDSEAFF.

This clonotype is labeled medium-sized based on frequency. The chain links TRBV20-1 to TRBJ1-4; TCRdb's D call, TRBD1, is unchecked because there is no DNA. Germline assignment: CDR1 DFQATT and CDR2 SNEGSKA (reference sequence). The CDR3 totals 14 residues. CDR3 residues: CSALRGRGSEKLFF.